One sample yielded the 8 T cell receptor beta chains listed below, sequenced in a study of PD-1 blockade in mismatch repair-deficient tumors. Libraries were prepared by immunoSEQ multiplex PCR; TCRdb keeps only in-frame clonotypes and omits some of them. The repertoire holds about 40,000 clones, with about 88% as singletons. The specimen was peripheral blood, collected 76 weeks after starting pembrolizumab. The receptors stem from an adult with mismatch repair-deficient cancer.

The gene calls are TRBV5-1 and TRBJ2-3; tentatively, D is TRBD1 or TRBD2 (5 bases each). Per the germline V gene, CDR1 is SGHRS and CDR2 is YFSETQ. Trimming took off 3 bases at V and 3 bases at J, with 14 bases between the two ends. The CDR3 is 15 amino acids. This CDR3 is CASSSGPSRTDTQYF. CDR3 nucleotide sequence: TGCGCCAGCAGCTCGGGACCCTCCCGAACAGATACGCAGTATTTT.

This clone has more than one count but fewer than ten. The DNA for the CDR3 is TGTGCCATGGCGGGACAGGGGAGCTATGGCTACACCTTC. It translates to CAMAGQGSYGYTF. The V gene is TRBV10-3, the J gene TRBJ1-2; 10 bases fit TRBD1. The trim removed 9 bases at V and 4 bases at J, leaving 5 bases unmatched. Germline V gene sequence: CDR1 ENHRY, CDR2 SYGVKD. This CDR3 has 13 residues.

The chain combines TRBV30 with TRBJ1-4, with a weak D call TRBD1 (5 bases). With 2 bases removed from V and 4 bases from J, the gap between germline ends came to 14 bases. CDR1 and CDR2 from the germline V gene are GTSNPN and SVGIG (reference sequence). The CDR3 contains 15 residues. The CDR3 reads CAWSSLRGLNEKLFF. The CDR3 bases are TGTGCCTGGAGTTCCCTCCGGGGCCTTAATGAAAAACTGTTTTTT.

The V and J genes are TRBV7-3 and TRBJ1-2, with a possible D match to TRBD1 (5 bases). The ends were cut back, 5 bases at V and 1 base at J, with 14 bases in the middle. The germline V gene encodes CDR1 SGHTA and CDR2 FQGTGA. This CDR3 is built from 15 residues. CDR3 bases: TGTGCCAGCAGCCAGGGCGCGGGGGTTAACTATGGCTACACCTTC. The encoded protein is CASSQGAGVNYGYTF.

The chain links TRBV5-4 to TRBJ2-1, with D perhaps matching TRBD2 (8 bases). The CDR3 loop spans 16 amino acids. Germline V gene lookup returns CDR1 SGHNT and CDR2 YYREEE (reference sequence). V was clipped by 0 bases and J by 6 bases, with 16 bases between them. CDR3 protein: CASSLAGTAGVNEQFF. CDR3 DNA: TGTGCCAGCAGCTTGGCCGGGACAGCGGGAGTCAATGAGCAGTTCTTC. Looking up the rest from reference TRBV5-4 and TRBJ2-1 gives the full variable domain: ETGVTQSPTHLIKTRGQQVTLRCSSQSGHNTVSWYQQALGQGPQFIFQYYREEENGRGNFPPRFSGLQFPNYSSELNVNALELDDSALYLCASSLAGTAGVNEQFFGPGTRLTVL.

This chain uses TRBV19 with TRBJ1-5; D remains unclear. Germline lookup yields CDR1 LNHDA and CDR2 SQIVND (reference sequence). V was trimmed by 5 bases and J by 0 bases, leaving 14 bases between them. The CDR3 contains 16 residues. CDR3 nucleotide sequence: TGTGCCAGTAGTCCCTATGTGGGTTATAGCAATCAGCCCCAGCATTTT. This encodes CASSPYVGYSNQPQHF.

This rearrangement joins TRBV5-1 to TRBJ1-1, with 8 positions matching TRBD1. Trimming cost V 7 bases and J 4 bases; bases outside gene matches: 15. Per the germline V gene, CDR1 is SGHRS and CDR2 is YFSETQ. This CDR3 region has 16 residues. Written as DNA, the CDR3 is TGCGCCAGCGGAACCGGACAGGGACAGGTTGGCACTGAAGCTTTCTTT. Translating gives CASGTGQGQVGTEAFF.

V gene TRBV11-2 combines with J gene TRBJ1-1; D is unclear. CDR3 length equals 13 residues. Germline CDR1 SGHAT, CDR2 FQNNGV. Trimming shortened V by 3 bases and J by 5 bases, and 10 bases separated the two germline ends. CDR3 coding DNA: TGTGCCAGCAGCTTTAATGGGAGGACTGAAGCTTTCTTT. This gives the protein CASSFNGRTEAFF.